This TCR beta chain emerged from a study of blood T cell repertoires in COVID-19 (TCRdb year 2020). Context from the whole study: Collaborator samples came from the United States, Italy and Spain and covered acute and convalescent phases of COVID-19. The prospective study material was composed of cDNA or gDNA derived from T cells, B-cell-depleted T cells, or PBMCs. Subjects who had been exposed to COVID-19, were actively infected with it, or had recovered from it provided the deeply sampled blood TCRbeta repertoires that made up the dataset. A freely available public database, intended as a resource for researchers studying the immune response to SARS-CoV-2, is where the repertoires were released. The samples were drawn from the first 160 participants of the ongoing ImmuneRACE study and from some 1,300 subjects provided by 6 global collaborators. Sample metadata almost always included a de-identified subject ID, COVID-19 status, age in years and sex. HLA class I and class II types, where available, came from metadata supplied by the sample provider rather than from assay-based typing. General findings and caveats noted by the study authors: Clinical and demographic metadata were provided uncurated, with the amount varying by source and participant.

Inclusive of the bounding cysteine and phenylalanine, the CDR3 is 17 residues long. Only the CDR3 portion is preserved as DNA: 51 bases, with reading frame beginning at the first base. V loses 0 bases, J loses 1 base, and the germline ends lie 13 bases apart. Participants in the prospective study were enrolled through a virtual design, were aged roughly 18 to 100 years, and lived in roughly 24 United States geographic areas. Cohort assignment in the prospective study relied on participant-reported clinical history from a screening survey and a study questionnaire. Exposed participants had been in contact with someone with a PCR-confirmed or clinician-diagnosed COVID-19 case within 2 weeks of study entry. Mobile phlebotomists in the prospective study collected whole blood, serum and a nasopharyngeal or oropharyngeal swab from every participant. Over a roughly 2-month period, participants in the prospective study had the option of providing additional blood draws and questionnaires. Blood samples from the prospective study were shipped frozen or at room temperature prior to DNA extraction.

With respect to this clone: Its binding antigen is unknown. Base quality data are lacking; no much larger clone is found one base away.

The immunoSEQ Assay, a bias-controlled multiplex PCR, was used to amplify TCRbeta CDR3 regions from genomic DNA. Per the original workflow: The number of nucleated cells in each sample was estimated by amplification of reference gene primers within the assay. Sequence reads were collapsed and filtered to measure the absolute abundance of every unique TCRbeta CDR3 rearrangement. Productive Simpson clonality was computed per sample as the square root of Simpson's diversity index over productive rearrangements. TCRdb mirrors the immuneACCESS table, restricted to in-frame sequences. Some clones are absent from its copies; in checked studies, under half trace to an unresolved V gene, and the reason for the others is unknown. V, J and clone size are taken as reported in that table, and D and trimming were inferred from the DNA itself. Present in this sample are about 220,000 clones, under 90% of which were seen just once. The ten largest clones represent about 4.8% of the sample.

The chain is encoded by TRBV23-1 joined to TRBJ1-3; TRBD1 is a weak D gene call, 5 bases matching. TRBV23-1 is annotated as an ORF whose role is uncertain. The sequence came from a woman aged 50 to 65 who had been exposed to COVID-19. The specimen was PBMCs or T cells enriched from blood (not recorded which). For the CDR3, the sequence is CASSQSLEGLSGNTIYF. Here is the DNA: TGCGCCAGCAGTCAATCGTTGGAGGGGCTGTCTGGAAACACCATATATTTT.